This TCR beta chain was retrieved from a study of blood T cell repertoires in COVID-19. The germline V gene has CDR1 MNHEY and CDR2 SVGEGT. The CDR3 consists of 14 residues. V lost 6 bases to trimming and J lost 4 bases, with 16 bases between them. Clones were sequenced by immunoSEQ multiplex PCR, and TCRdb holds only the in-frame ones, with some missing. The sample shows over 150,000 clones, approximately 86% of them seen only once. J is TRBJ2-7 and V is TRBV6-2 or TRBV6-3, with D unclear. Sequenced input: peripheral blood. The TCR was taken from a middle-aged man with active or convalescent COVID-19. In DNA, the CDR3 is TGTGCCAGCAGCCAACGGTCTGCATATTACGAGCAGTACTTC. It yields the protein CASSQRSAYYEQYF.